What follows are 26 T cell receptor beta chains derived from one specimen sequenced in a study of cytomegalovirus exposure and HLA in healthy donors. Use of 60 Vbeta and 13 Jbeta primers characterized the PCR. Method: immunoSEQ multiplex PCR; TCRdb's copy keeps in-frame clones and lacks some. This table has around 300,000 clones, roughly two thirds appearing once. Sequenced sample: PBMCs. Receptors originate from a female donor in good health and CMV-seronegative.

This clone was found once. The CDR3 loop reads CASSSQGTSGLGELFF. The CDR3, as DNA: TGTGCCAGCAGTTCCCAAGGGACTAGCGGTCTCGGGGAGCTGTTTTTT. The genes are TRBV28 and TRBJ2-2, with 11 nucleotides matching TRBD2. The CDR3 runs 16 residues. J lost 7 bases, V lost 4 bases, and 8 bases had no gene match. Germline V gives CDR1 MDHEN, CDR2 SYDVKM.

V is TRBV10-2 and J is TRBJ2-1; 13 bases match TRBD2. This CDR3 spans 16 amino acids. Germline V gene data show CDR1 as WSHSY and CDR2 as SAAADI. J was trimmed by 9 bases and V by 6 bases; bases with no gene match: 11. DNA for the CDR3: TGCGCCAGCAGCGTCCCAACTAGCGGGAGGGCCAGTGAGCAGTTCTTC. Translating it yields CASSVPTSGRASEQFF.

CDR3 protein: CASSERPGQAYNEQFF. The DNA of the CDR3 is TGTGCCAGCAGCGAGCGCCCGGGACAGGCCTACAATGAGCAGTTCTTC. This chain connects TRBV5-4 to TRBJ2-1; 8 nucleotides align to TRBD1. V trimming: 4 bases; J trimming: 2 bases; junction bases outside the gene matches: 8. This CDR3 contains 16 residues. The V gene's germline CDR1 is SGHNT and CDR2 YYREEE (reference sequence).

The chain links TRBV7-6 to TRBJ2-7, with a tentative D call TRBD2 (6 bases). V dropped 0 bases and J dropped 7 bases, with 19 bases sitting between them. The CDR3 covers 16 residues. Germline V lookup: CDR1 SGHVS, CDR2 FNYEAQ. CDR3 in amino acids: CASSLAVADLMGEQYF. The CDR3 DNA reads TGTGCCAGCAGCTTAGCCGTAGCGGATCTCATGGGGGAGCAGTACTTC.

The gene calls are TRBV4-1 and TRBJ2-1; 7 nucleotides align to TRBD2. Trimming cost V 1 base and J 0 bases; bases outside gene matches: 6. The CDR3 sequence is 17 residues long. Looked up from germline, CDR1 is MGHRA and CDR2 is YSYEKL. The CDR3 protein is CASSQVVAGASYNEQFF. CDR3 coding DNA: TGCGCCAGCAGCCAAGTGGTAGCGGGTGCCTCCTACAATGAGCAGTTCTTC.

The V gene is TRBV28, the J gene TRBJ1-2; perhaps TRBD1 as D (5 bases). The CDR3 runs 13 residues. Germline V CDR1 and CDR2: MDHEN, SYDVKM. Trimming removed 3 bases from V and 6 bases from J, with 11 bases in between. CDR3 protein: CASSFTRVHGYTF. The CDR3 DNA is TGTGCCAGCAGTTTCACCAGGGTACATGGCTACACCTTC.

This clone appeared a few times. V gene TRBV28 combines with J gene TRBJ2-3; tentative D call: TRBD1 (6 bases). Trimming removed 3 bases at V and 8 bases at J, with 9 bases between. Per germline, CDR1 MDHEN and CDR2 SYDVKM. The CDR3 has 12 residues. The CDR3 DNA reads TGTGCCAGCAGTTTTGGACAGACTACGCAGTATTTT. Protein: CASSFGQTTQYF.

The chain links TRBV4-1 to TRBJ2-1; 11 nucleotides match TRBD2. The CDR3 covers 13 residues. Germline values: CDR1 MGHRA, CDR2 YSYEKL. V dropped 8 bases and J dropped 3; count of bases not matched to a gene: 0. In DNA, the CDR3 is TGCGCCAGCGGACTAGCGGGCTACAATGAGCAGTTCTTC. It codes for CASGLAGYNEQFF.

This clone was detected a few times. This sequence joins TRBV9 and TRBJ2-5; D is possibly TRBD1 (7 bases). Germline assignment: CDR1 SGDLS and CDR2 YYNGEE. V lost 3 bases, J lost 4 bases, and 19 bases lay in between. The CDR3 covers 16 residues. In nucleotides, the CDR3 is TGTGCCAGCAGCGCGAGAGGGGGCGCGGGACGAGAGACCCAGTACTTC. Amino acid sequence: CASSARGGAGRETQYF.

The chain's CDR3 is CASSLGRQETQYF. The CDR3 DNA reads TGTGCCAGCAGCTTAGGTCGGCAAGAGACCCAGTACTTC. V and J are TRBV11-2 and TRBJ2-5; D not certain. From germline, CDR1 is SGHAT and CDR2 FQNNGV. The CDR3 is made up of 13 amino acids. V was clipped by 1 base and J by 2 bases, with 5 bases between them.

There are a few counts of this clone. The rearrangement joins TRBV7-9 to TRBJ2-1; perhaps TRBD2 as D (6 bases). Germline CDR1 is SEHNR and CDR2 is FQNEAQ (reference sequence). There are 10 residues in the CDR3. The ends were cut back, 10 bases at V and 9 bases at J, with 10 bases in the middle. The CDR3 sequence: CAIARGEQFF. CDR3 DNA sequence: TGTGCCATCGCGCGGGGTGAGCAGTTCTTC.

This clone was recorded only once. This chain joins TRBV5-6 and TRBJ1-6; 9 nucleotides line up with TRBD1. CDR3 length equals 14 residues. The germline gives CDR1 SGHDT, CDR2 YYEEEE. V was pared by 3 bases and J by 7 bases, with 2 bases of the junction left unmatched. The CDR3 DNA reads TGTGCCAGCAGCTGGGACAGGGCCAATTCACCCCTCCACTTT. Its protein product is CASSWDRANSPLHF.

This chain uses TRBV5-1 with TRBJ2-7; 9 nucleotides align to TRBD1. Per germline, CDR1 SGHRS and CDR2 YFSETQ. After removal of 7 bases from V and 0 bases from J, the junction contained 5 bases not matched to a gene. The length of the CDR3 is 14 residues. The CDR3 sequence is CASADRGDSYEQYF. CDR3 DNA: TGCGCCAGCGCGGACAGGGGAGACTCCTACGAGCAGTACTTC.

This clone appeared a few times. The chain links TRBV4-1 to TRBJ2-1, with D possibly being TRBD2 (6 bases). Germline lookup yields CDR1 MGHRA and CDR2 YSYEKL. Trimming shortened V by 3 bases and J by 3 bases, and 9 bases separated the two germline ends. CDR3 size: 14 residues. In nucleotides, the CDR3 is TGCGCCAGCAGCCATCGCGGGAACTACAATGAGCAGTTCTTC. Translation: CASSHRGNYNEQFF.

This chain uses TRBV7-3 with TRBJ2-1; the D gene is possibly TRBD2 (5 bases). The V gene's germline CDR1 is SGHTA and CDR2 FQGTGA. V lost 2 bases to trimming and J lost 6 bases, with 11 bases between them. This CDR3 spans 14 amino acids. CDR3 amino acids: CASSLEGAGNEQFF. The DNA of the CDR3 is TGTGCCAGCAGCTTAGAGGGAGCCGGCAATGAGCAGTTCTTC.

V gene TRBV5-6 combines with J gene TRBJ1-5; D unresolved. V lost 0 bases and J 6 bases, leaving 13 bases between the germline ends. CDR3 length: 15 amino acids. CDR1 and CDR2 (germline): SGHDT, YYEEEE. CDR3 sequence: CASSLGGVGTQPQHF. CDR3 DNA: TGTGCCAGCAGCTTGGGGGGAGTGGGCACTCAGCCCCAGCATTTT.

This clone was recorded a few times. The V gene is TRBV19, the J gene TRBJ2-7; D gene unclear. V was shortened by 1 base and J by 7 bases, with 11 bases between the two germline ends. This CDR3 is 13 amino acids long. CDR1 and CDR2 from the germline V gene are LNHDA and SQIVND (reference sequence). The CDR3 protein is CASSIVAASEQYF. The CDR3 DNA is TGTGCCAGTAGTATAGTGGCGGCTTCGGAGCAGTACTTC.

V is TRBV2 and J is TRBJ2-1, with TRBD1 matching over 7 bases. CDR3 length equals 14 residues. The V gene's germline CDR1 is SNHLY and CDR2 FYNNEI. V was pared by 7 bases and J by 1 base, with 4 bases of the junction left unmatched. CDR3 region: CASTGGQSYNEQFF. CDR3 in DNA: TGTGCCAGCACAGGGGGACAATCCTACAATGAGCAGTTCTTC.

The gene calls are TRBV25-1 and TRBJ1-1; D unclear. V was cut by 4 bases and J by 1 base, with 16 bases left in between. Looked up from germline, CDR1 is MGHDK and CDR2 is SYGVNS. There are 16 residues in the CDR3. The CDR3 DNA is TGTGCCAGCAGTGCTTTCATGGGAGGGCCGAACACTGAAGCTTTCTTT. Protein: CASSAFMGGPNTEAFF.

V gene TRBV27 combines with J gene TRBJ2-1; D may be TRBD2 (6 bases). This CDR3 comprises 15 residues. Trimming took 5 bases from V and 3 from J, leaving 14 bases between them. Germline-derived CDR1 and CDR2 are MNHEY and SMNVEV (reference sequence). In nucleotides, the CDR3 is TGTGCCAGCAGTACCCCAGGTAGCGGCTACAATGAGCAGTTCTTC. The encoded protein is CASSTPGSGYNEQFF.

This clone turned up a few times. J is TRBJ2-6 and V is TRBV6-1, with 7 bases matching TRBD2. V shed 7 bases, J shed 1 base, and the junction held 4 bases outside the gene matches. Germline V lookup: CDR1 MNHNS, CDR2 SASEGT. This CDR3 spans 15 amino acids. CDR3 region: CASTWEGSGANVLTF. In nucleotides, the CDR3 is TGTGCCAGCACGTGGGAGGGTTCTGGGGCCAACGTCCTGACTTTC.

V usage is TRBV5-6 and J usage is TRBJ1-2, with D possibly TRBD1 on 6 matching bases. Trimming took 1 base from V and 4 from J, leaving 11 bases between them. In germline, CDR1 is SGHDT, CDR2 YYEEEE. This CDR3 has 14 amino acids. The CDR3 region is CASSLPGQVYGYTF. As DNA, the CDR3 is TGTGCCAGCAGCTTGCCGGGACAAGTCTATGGCTACACCTTC.

The chain couples TRBV5-6 to TRBJ2-2; 10 bases agree with TRBD1. This CDR3 is built from 15 residues. Germline V gene sequence: CDR1 SGHDT, CDR2 YYEEEE. With 4 bases clipped from V and 5 bases from J, the junction kept 5 bases outside the gene matches. Written as DNA, the CDR3 is TGTGCCAGCAGCCGTGACAGGGGGCGGACCGGGGAGCTGTTTTTT. This encodes CASSRDRGRTGELFF.

Here the CDR3 reads CASSVTGGTEAFF. CDR3 DNA: TGTGCCAGCAGTGTAACAGGGGGCACTGAAGCTTTCTTT. The chain links TRBV6-1 to TRBJ1-1; 8 bases map to TRBD1. CDR1 and CDR2 (germline): MNHNS, SASEGT. CDR3 length: 13 amino acids. The V and J ends lost 4 bases and 4 bases, in that order; junction bases with no gene match: 2.

J is TRBJ2-3 and V is TRBV27; D call uncertain. The CDR3 is 13 amino acids. Per germline, CDR1 MNHEY and CDR2 SMNVEV (reference sequence). Trimming stripped 5 bases from V and 2 bases from J, with 8 bases between. The CDR3 coding sequence is TGTGCCAGCAGTCCTATCGTCACAGATACGCAGTATTTT. Amino acids: CASSPIVTDTQYF.

This rearrangement joins TRBV18 to TRBJ2-4, with TRBD2 as a possible D gene (6 bases). The germline gives CDR1 KGHSH, CDR2 LQKENI. There are 15 residues in the CDR3. The ends were cut back, 3 bases at V and 8 bases at J, with 17 bases in the middle. CDR3 region: CASSPARGLAHIQYF. Here the CDR3 DNA reads TGTGCCAGCTCACCGGCTAGGGGCCTAGCGCACATTCAGTACTTC.